These T cell receptor beta chains were read from a single sample in a study of blood T cell repertoires in COVID-19. The repertoire was sequenced with immunoSEQ multiplex PCR; TCRdb's copy has only in-frame clones and lacks some. Of some 270,000 clones listed, around 89% are singletons. Sequenced input: peripheral blood. The origin of the receptors is a young man with acute or convalescent COVID-19. The CDR3 runs from the conserved cysteine through the conserved F or W. Fields, in order: V gene, clone size, J gene, D gene, CDR3 DNA, CDR3 protein. A D gene is named only where the DNA matches it firmly. Not all rows give a size; the values are once, few, many and, for expanded clones, a class.

TRBV6-6	NA	TRBJ1-5	NA	TGTGCCAGCAGTTACTCGGGGGGGGTAAGCAATCAGCCCCAGCATTTT	CASSYSGGVSNQPQHF
TRBV19	NA	TRBJ1-5	NA	TGTGCCAGTACCGCAGACAGGAGTGATCAGCCCCAGCATTTT	CASTADRSDQPQHF
TRBV3-1/TRBV3-2	NA	TRBJ2-1	TRBD2	TGTGCCAGCAGCCAAAACCCTTTCGGCGGGGGGGCTGGTAATGAGCAGTTCTTC	CASSQNPFGGGAGNEQFF
TRBV11-2	NA	TRBJ2-7	NA	TGTGCCAGCAGCAGGGCTACAGGGTTCTACGAGCAGTACTTC	CASSRATGFYEQYF
TRBV7-2	NA	TRBJ1-3	NA	TGTGCCAGCAGCTTGTACTCTGGAAACACCATATATTTT	CASSLYSGNTIYF
TRBV29-1	once	TRBJ1-2	TRBD1	TGCAGCGTGGGACAGACACTTTATGGCTACACCTTC	CSVGQTLYGYTF
TRBV5-1	NA	TRBJ2-5	NA	TGCGCCAGCCTGTCCGGGCCAGGGATGACCCAAGAGACCCAGTACTTC	CASLSGPGMTQETQYF
TRBV7-6	NA	TRBJ2-3	NA	TGTGCCAGCAGCTTAGTCCGAGGCGGGGAAACAGATACGCAGTATTTT	CASSLVRGGETDTQYF
TRBV7-6	NA	TRBJ2-1	TRBD2	TGTGCCAGCAGCGAGCAACTAGCGGGGGATTGGAATGAGCAGTTCTTC	CASSEQLAGDWNEQFF
TRBV30	NA	TRBJ1-2	TRBD1	TGTGCCTGGGACCGTGGGACAGGAGAAGATGGCTACACCTTC	CAWDRGTGEDGYTF
TRBV29-1	few	TRBJ2-7	TRBD1	TGCAGCGTTGAAACGTGGGACAGAACCTACGAGCAGTACTTC	CSVETWDRTYEQYF
TRBV2	NA	TRBJ2-3	NA	TGTGCCAGCAGTGACAGGGATACGCAGTATTTT	CASSDRDTQYF
TRBV4-1	NA	TRBJ2-1	NA	TGCGCCAGCAGCCCACTGGTTGAGGATGAGCAGTTCTTC	CASSPLVEDEQFF
TRBV5-4	NA	TRBJ1-1	NA	TGTGCCAGCAGCTCGGCAGGGGACGTCTCTGAAGCTTTCTTT	CASSSAGDVSEAFF
TRBV6-5	NA	TRBJ1-4	NA	TGTGCCAGCAGTTACCTCAGAGGAATTAATGAAAAACTGTTTTTT	CASSYLRGINEKLFF
TRBV2	few	TRBJ1-6	TRBD1	TGTGCCAGCAGTGCCGGGACAGGGGGCCGCGATAATTCACCCCTCCACTTT	CASSAGTGGRDNSPLHF
TRBV18	once	TRBJ2-7	NA	TGTGCCAGCTCACCCCCGAGCTCCTACGAGCAGTACTTC	CASSPPSSYEQYF
TRBV7-8	NA	TRBJ1-3	TRBD1	TGTGCCAGCAGCTACCTTGGGACAGGGTCTGGAAACACCATATATTTT	CASSYLGTGSGNTIYF
TRBV6-6	NA	TRBJ1-1	TRBD1	TGTGCCAGCAGTTCGGTCACAGGGGGCGACACTGAAGCTTTCTTT	CASSSVTGGDTEAFF
TRBV7-2	NA	TRBJ2-7	TRBD2	TGTGCCAGCAGCTTACTGCCTAGCGGGGGGCCCTTGAAGGACGAGCAGTACTTC	CASSLLPSGGPLKDEQYF
TRBV19	NA	TRBJ2-3	NA	TGTGCCAGTGGCCTTGGGGGGGCGAACACAGATACGCAGTATTTT	CASGLGGANTDTQYF
TRBV7-6	NA	TRBJ2-3	TRBD2	TGTGCCAGCAGCTTGGAGCGGGAGGAACTCACAGATACGCAGTATTTT	CASSLEREELTDTQYF
TRBV19	once	TRBJ2-1	TRBD2	TGTGCCAGTAGTCGCGTAGCGGGGAGCTCCTACAATGAGCAGTTCTTC	CASSRVAGSSYNEQFF
TRBV3-1/TRBV3-2	once	TRBJ1-1	NA	TGTGCCAGCAGCCAAGGACAGAAGGTAGCTTTCTTT	CASSQGQKVAFF
TRBV28	once	TRBJ1-1	TRBD1	TGTGCCAGCAGTCCCGGTGGGGCAGGGGGCGGATTTAACACTGAAGCTTTCTTT	CASSPGGAGGGFNTEAFF
TRBV4-2	NA	TRBJ1-2	NA	TGTGCCAGCAGCCAAGATCAGGGAGGCAGGTCCCCCAGGGGCTACACCTTC	CASSQDQGGRSPRGYTF
TRBV19	NA	TRBJ2-7	NA	TGTGCCAGTACTGAGATCTGGGGCACCTACGAGCAGTACTTC	CASTEIWGTYEQYF
TRBV29-1	NA	TRBJ1-2	TRBD1	TGCAGCGTCGCCGGACAGGGGGGCGCCTCTAACTATGGCTACACCTTC	CSVAGQGGASNYGYTF
TRBV2	NA	TRBJ2-4	TRBD1	TGTGCCAGCACGAGGGGACAGGGTCTAGCCAAAAACATTCAGTACTTC	CASTRGQGLAKNIQYF
TRBV30	NA	TRBJ1-2	NA	TGTGCCTGGAGCCGGGACACGCATGGCTACACCTTC	CAWSRDTHGYTF
TRBV28	once	TRBJ2-1	TRBD2	TGTGCCAGCAGTCCCTGGGGCGTAGCGGGAGCCGGGATGTGGCAGTTCTTC	CASSPWGVAGAGMWQFF
TRBV19	NA	TRBJ1-5	NA	TGTGCCAGTAACCGGGGGGCTCATCAGCCCCAGCATTTT	CASNRGAHQPQHF
TRBV19	NA	TRBJ1-5	TRBD1	TGTGCCAGTAACTCTGACAGGGTTTGGAGCAATCAGCCCCAGCATTTT	CASNSDRVWSNQPQHF
TRBV7-2	NA	TRBJ1-2	NA	TGTGCCAGCAACGCTGGGACATTAGATGGCTACACCTTC	CASNAGTLDGYTF
TRBV5-1	NA	TRBJ1-4	TRBD1	TGCGCCAGCACCCTCGGGGACAGGTGGAATGAAAAACTGTTTTTT	CASTLGDRWNEKLFF
TRBV20-1	NA	TRBJ2-3	TRBD2	TGCATGACTAGCGGCACAGATACGCAGTATTTT	CMTSGTDTQYF
TRBV5-1	NA	TRBJ2-1	TRBD1	TGCGCCAGCAGCCTTACGGGACAGGGGGGTGAGCAGTTCTTC	CASSLTGQGGEQFF
TRBV30	NA	TRBJ1-4	NA	TGTGCCTGGAGTGAGGTGGGAGCTAATGAAAAACTGTTTTTT	CAWSEVGANEKLFF
TRBV11-3	few	TRBJ2-1	TRBD2	TGTGCCAGCAGCCGGATCGGGACTAGCGGGGGGAATGAGCAGTTCTTC	CASSRIGTSGGNEQFF
TRBV28	NA	TRBJ1-6	NA	TGTGCCAGCAGGGAAACCTACAGGGCTAGGGATTCACCCCTCCACTTT	CASRETYRARDSPLHF
TRBV12-3/TRBV12-4	NA	TRBJ2-7	NA	TGTGCCAGCAAACCTAATGAAATTTACGAGCAGTACTTC	CASKPNEIYEQYF
TRBV28	NA	TRBJ2-2	NA	TGTGCCACCGGGGACTACACCGGGGAGCTGTTTTTT	CATGDYTGELFF
TRBV7-9	NA	TRBJ2-2	TRBD1	TGTGCCAGCATCCATTCAGACAGGGCTGGCACCGGGGAGCTGTTTTTT	CASIHSDRAGTGELFF